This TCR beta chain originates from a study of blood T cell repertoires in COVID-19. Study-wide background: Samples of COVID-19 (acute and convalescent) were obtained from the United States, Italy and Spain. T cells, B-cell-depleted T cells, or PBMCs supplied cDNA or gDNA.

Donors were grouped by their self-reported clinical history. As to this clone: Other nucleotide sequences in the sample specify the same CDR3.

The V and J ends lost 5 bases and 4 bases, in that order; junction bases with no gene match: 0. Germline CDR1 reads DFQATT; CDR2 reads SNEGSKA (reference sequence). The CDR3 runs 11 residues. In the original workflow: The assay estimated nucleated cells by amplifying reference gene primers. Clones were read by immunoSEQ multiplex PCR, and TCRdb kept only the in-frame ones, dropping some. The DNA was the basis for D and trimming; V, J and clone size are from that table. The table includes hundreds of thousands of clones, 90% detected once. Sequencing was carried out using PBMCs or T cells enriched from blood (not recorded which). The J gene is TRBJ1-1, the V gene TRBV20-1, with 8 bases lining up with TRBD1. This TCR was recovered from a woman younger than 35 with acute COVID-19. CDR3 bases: TGCAGTGCTGACAGGGGCACTGAAGCTTTCTTT. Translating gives CSADRGTEAFF.